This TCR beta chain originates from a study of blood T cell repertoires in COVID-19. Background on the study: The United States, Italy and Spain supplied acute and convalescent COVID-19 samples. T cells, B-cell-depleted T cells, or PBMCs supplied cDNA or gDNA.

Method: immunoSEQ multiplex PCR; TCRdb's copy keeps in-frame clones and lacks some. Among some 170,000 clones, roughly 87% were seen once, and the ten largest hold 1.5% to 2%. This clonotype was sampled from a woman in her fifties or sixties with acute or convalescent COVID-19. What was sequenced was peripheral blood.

DNA of the CDR3: TGTGCCAGCAGCTTAGTTGCGGGGGTGCGATCAGATACGCAGTATTTT. This encodes CASSLVAGVRSDTQYF. J is TRBJ2-3 and V is TRBV11-1; 7 bases fit TRBD2. The CDR3 extends over 16 amino acids. Losses at the gene ends were 1 base for V and 4 bases for J; bases not matched to a gene: 8. CDR1 SGHAT and CDR2 FQDESV come from the germline V gene (reference sequence).